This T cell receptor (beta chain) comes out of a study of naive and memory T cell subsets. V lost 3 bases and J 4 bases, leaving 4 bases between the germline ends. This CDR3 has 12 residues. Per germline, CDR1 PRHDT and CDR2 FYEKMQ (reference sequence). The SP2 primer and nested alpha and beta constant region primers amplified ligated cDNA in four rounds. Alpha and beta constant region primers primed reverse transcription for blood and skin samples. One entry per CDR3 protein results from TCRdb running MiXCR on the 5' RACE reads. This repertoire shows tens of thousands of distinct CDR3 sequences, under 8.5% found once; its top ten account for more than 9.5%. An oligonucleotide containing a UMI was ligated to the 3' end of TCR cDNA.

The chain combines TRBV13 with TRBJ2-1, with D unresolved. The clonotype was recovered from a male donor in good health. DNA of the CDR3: TGTGCCAGCAGCTTCAATTACAATGAGCAGTTCTTC. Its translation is CASSFNYNEQFF.